The table lists the clone carrying this T cell receptor (beta chain) with a few counts. The data stem from a study of tumor and adjacent non-tumor tissue in lung cancer. This sample's RNA came from whole unsorted tissue. The library came from three nested PCR rounds adapted from ARM-PCR protocols. MiXCR, applied by TCRdb to the multiplex PCR reads, yields one record per CDR3 protein. The table includes under 95,000 distinct CDR3 sequences, around 65% detected once. This receptor was obtained from a man between 65 and 79 years old with non-small cell lung cancer. The sample taken for sequencing was lung tumor tissue.

The CDR3 loop is CASSGDANYEQFF. The CDR3 nucleotides read TGTGCCAGCAGTGGGGATGCTAACTATGAGCAGTTCTTC. V gene TRBV28 combines with J gene TRBJ2-1; D gene uncertain. CDR1 MDHEN and CDR2 SYDVKM come from the germline V gene. The CDR3 loop spans 13 amino acids. V dropped 5 bases and J dropped 8 bases, with 13 bases sitting between them.